These 4 T cell receptor beta chains originate from one sample sequenced in a study of pediatric ulcerative colitis. Rectal tissue came from one to two pinch biopsies taken at colonoscopy. Profiling relied on immunoSEQ multiplex PCR, and the TCRdb table lists in-frame clones only, not all of them. The sample records around 36,000 clones, roughly 81% being singletons. The sequenced sample was gut tissue. These receptors were obtained from a boy younger than 18 with mild ulcerative colitis.

This chain joins TRBV30 and TRBJ2-2; no clear D. V was cut by 3 bases and J by 6 bases, with 14 bases left in between. CDR3 length: 14 amino acids. Germline V gene data show CDR1 as GTSNPN and CDR2 as SVGIG (reference sequence). The CDR3 loop reads CAWSNLVSAGELFF. The CDR3, as DNA: TGTGCCTGGAGCAACCTGGTATCGGCCGGGGAGCTGTTTTTT.

In this sample, this clone turned up a few times. The chain uses TRBV5-1 and TRBJ2-3, with D possibly matching TRBD2 (6 bases). Germline values: CDR1 SGHRS, CDR2 YFSETQ. V was clipped by 4 bases and J by 1 base, with 16 bases between them. This CDR3 spans 16 amino acids. The CDR3 DNA is TGCGCCAGCAGCCAGGGACTCTTTTTTGGCACAGATACGCAGTATTTT. This gives the protein CASSQGLFFGTDTQYF.

In regard to this clone: Other DNA sequences of this sample code for an identical CDR3. The chain couples TRBV9 to TRBJ1-1, with TRBD1 as a possible D gene (6 bases). The CDR3 runs 13 residues. Germline CDR1 and CDR2: SGDLS and YYNGEE. Trimming shortened V by 5 bases and J by 1 base, and 9 bases separated the two germline ends. The CDR3 DNA sequence: TGTGCCAGCAGTTGGGGGCGGAACACTGAAGCTTTCTTT. Translated: CASSWGRNTEAFF. The complete variable domain, with remaining parts taken from reference TRBV9 and TRBJ1-1, reads DSGVTQTPKHLITATGQRVTLRCSPRSGDLSVYWYQQSLDQGLQFLIQYYNGEERAKGNILERFSAQQFPDLHSELNLSSLELGDSALYFCASSWGRNTEAFFGQGTRLTVV.

The rearrangement joins TRBV19 to TRBJ1-1; D may be TRBD1 (5 bases). Germline V gives CDR1 LNHDA, CDR2 SQIVND (reference sequence). This CDR3 comprises 16 residues. Trimming removed 6 bases at V and 2 bases at J, with 19 bases between. This chain's CDR3 is CASSPDRWTYNTEAFF. In DNA form, the CDR3 reads TGTGCCAGTAGCCCCGACAGATGGACATACAACACTGAAGCTTTCTTT. The full variable domain, completed using reference TRBV19 and TRBJ1-1, is DGGITQSPKYLFRKEGQNVTLSCEQNLNHDAMYWYRQDPGQGLRLIYYSQIVNDFQKGDIAEGYSVSREKKESFPLTVTSAQKNPTAFYLCASSPDRWTYNTEAFFGQGTRLTVV.